These 12 T cell receptor beta chains were sequenced from one sample in a study of glioma-infiltrating T cells. Amplification of TCR alpha and beta CDR3 regions from RNA used iRepertoire nested multiplex PCR. TCRdb re-called the multiplex PCR reads with MiXCR, one entry per CDR3 protein. Here the sample spans fewer than 500,000 distinct CDR3 sequences, approximately 42% being singletons. Sequenced input: glioma tissue, nonneoplastic brain tissue, or PBMCs (not recorded which). These receptors were obtained from a human donor with low-grade glioma or glioblastoma, undergoing nonglioma brain surgery, or in good health (not recorded which).

The chain has TRBV6-1 and TRBJ2-3; possibly TRBD1 or TRBD2 for D (5 bases each). The length of the CDR3 is 17 residues. CDR1 is MNHNS and CDR2 is SASEGT in the germline V gene. Trimming left V 5 bases short and J 4 bases short, with 22 bases between. CDR3 sequence reads: CASSLSGDPGRPDTQYF. The CDR3 DNA is TGTGCCAGCAGTTTAAGTGGGGACCCGGGAAGGCCAGATACGCAGTATTTT.

V is TRBV4-2 and J is TRBJ1-6; tentatively, D is TRBD1 (6 bases). Trimming took 1 base from V and 8 from J, leaving 12 bases between them. Germline CDR1 and CDR2: LGHNA and YNFKEQ. This CDR3 comprises 15 residues. CDR3 sequence reads: CASSQGKDRDSPLHF. The CDR3, as DNA: TGTGCCAGCAGCCAAGGTAAGGACAGAGATTCACCCCTCCACTTT.

The J gene is TRBJ2-1, the V gene TRBV27; 7 bases fit TRBD2. J was trimmed by 13 bases and V by 4 bases; bases with no gene match: 10. CDR1 is MNHEY and CDR2 is SMNVEV in the germline V gene (reference sequence). The CDR3 consists of 13 residues. CDR3 sequence (DNA): TGTGCCAGCAGTTACCGCCCGGGGAGGGAACAGTTCTTC. Protein sequence: CASSYRPGREQFF.

The chain has TRBV6-6 and TRBJ2-1, with no clear D. This CDR3 contains 15 residues. Germline V gene data show CDR1 as MNHNY and CDR2 as SVGAGI (reference sequence). V lost 2 bases and J lost 5, with 13 bases in between. This CDR3 is CASSYPGSPNNEQFF. The DNA of the CDR3 is TGTGCCAGCAGTTACCCAGGCTCCCCCAACAATGAGCAGTTCTTC.

With respect to this clonotype: This could be a read error, since a much larger clone is one nucleotide away. V usage is TRBV6-2 or TRBV6-3 and J usage is TRBJ1-5, with D possibly being TRBD1 (6 bases). This CDR3 contains 13 residues. The germline V and J ends were trimmed by 6 bases and 11 bases, with 17 bases remaining between them. Germline lookup yields CDR1 MNHEY and CDR2 SVGEGT. The CDR3, as DNA: TGTGCCAGCAGCCACAGGGAGGACCAGACCCAGCATTTT. This gives the protein CASSHREDQTQHF.

This clonotype turned up a few times. The chain uses TRBV27 and TRBJ2-7; the D gene is possibly TRBD1 (5 bases). The V end lost 6 bases, the J end lost 4 bases, and 19 bases lay between the germline ends. CDR3 size: 15 residues. Germline V gives CDR1 MNHEY, CDR2 SMNVEV (reference sequence). CDR3 nucleotides: TGTGCCAGCAGCCCTACGGATCAGGGCGGATACGAGCAGTACTTC. It is translated as CASSPTDQGGYEQYF.

This clonotype has at least ten counts. The chain links TRBV28 to TRBJ2-2; D remains unclear. This CDR3 contains 16 residues. Germline assignment: CDR1 MDHEN and CDR2 SYDVKM. Trimming left V 1 base short and J 0 bases short, with 9 bases between. CDR3 sequence: CASSLFTDANTGELFF. CDR3 DNA sequence: TGTGCCAGCAGTTTATTTACAGACGCGAACACCGGGGAGCTGTTTTTT.

To note about this clonotype: Possible read error: a much larger clone is one base away. V is TRBV27 and J is TRBJ2-3; D perhaps matches TRBD2 (6 bases). Germline loops: CDR1 MNHEY, CDR2 SMNVEV (reference sequence). This CDR3 spans 15 amino acids. The DNA for the CDR3 is TGTGCCAGCAGTTCCGGGACTCTAAGCACAAATACGCAGTATTTT. Protein: CASSSGTLSTNTQYF.

This chain links TRBV2 with TRBJ2-1; no reliable D call. The germline V gene has CDR1 SNHLY and CDR2 FYNNEI. V gave up 1 base and J gave up 0 bases, with 10 bases separating them. The CDR3 length is 16 residues. DNA of the CDR3: TGTGCCAGCAGTGAAGGAGCGTTCTCCTCCTACAATGAGCAGTTCTTC. This gives the protein CASSEGAFSSYNEQFF.

This clonotype came up a few times. The chain joins TRBV5-4 to TRBJ2-5; no clear D gene. Germline CDR1 and CDR2: SGHNT and YYREEE (reference sequence). The CDR3 covers 13 residues. Trimming took off 4 bases at V and 2 bases at J, with 9 bases between the two ends. The CDR3 is CASSPDGQETQYF. The DNA of the CDR3 is TGTGCCAGCAGCCCTGACGGACAAGAGACCCAGTACTTC.

The V call is TRBV7-9, the J call TRBJ2-7; D is ambiguous. Trimming stripped 1 base from V and 1 base from J, with 17 bases between. The CDR3 runs 17 residues. The germline gives CDR1 SEHNR, CDR2 FQNEAQ (reference sequence). This CDR3 reads CASSLVDSTLWSYEQYF. Written as DNA, the CDR3 is TGTGCCAGCAGCTTAGTGGATAGCACCCTTTGGTCCTACGAGCAGTACTTC.

The chain is built from TRBV20-1 and TRBJ2-2, with 8 bases identical to TRBD2. V lost 6 bases, J lost 1 base, and 4 bases stayed unmatched. The CDR3 is 14 residues long. In germline, CDR1 is DFQATT, CDR2 SNEGSKA (reference sequence). CDR3 residues: CSATGLVNTGELFF. For the CDR3, the DNA is TGCAGTGCAACGGGACTAGTGAACACCGGGGAGCTGTTTTTT.